These 2 T cell receptor beta chains were sequenced from one sample in a study of PD-1 blockade in classical Hodgkin lymphoma. There was relapse after autologous stem cell transplantation in every patient, and there was variation in brentuximab vedotin exposure. TCRdb's table, derived via immunoSEQ multiplex PCR, lists solely in-frame clones and lacks some. The profile shows 130,000 to 150,000 clones, around 84% of them singletons. The material was peripheral blood mononuclear cells (PBMCs), obtained before the second cycle of nivolumab. The receptors were sampled from a human donor with classical Hodgkin lymphoma.

The chain couples TRBV28 to TRBJ2-3, with D perhaps TRBD1 or TRBD2 (5 bases each). Germline V gene lookup returns CDR1 MDHEN and CDR2 SYDVKM. Deletions cut 8 bases from V and 4 bases from J, with 19 bases between. The CDR3 length is 15 residues. The CDR3 nucleotides read TGTGCCAGCGGGGGTGGCGCAAGCCTCCCAGATACGCAGTATTTT. Amino acid sequence: CASGGGASLPDTQYF.

The genes are TRBV9 and TRBJ1-2, with 12 bases aligning to TRBD1. CDR1 and CDR2 (germline): SGDLS, YYNGEE. The CDR3 consists of 18 residues. Losses at the gene ends were 0 bases for V and 5 bases for J; bases not matched to a gene: 11. The CDR3 coding sequence is TGTGCCAGCAGCGTAGGATTAAGGGGACAGGGGGCGCGTTATGGCTACACCTTC. It encodes CASSVGLRGQGARYGYTF.